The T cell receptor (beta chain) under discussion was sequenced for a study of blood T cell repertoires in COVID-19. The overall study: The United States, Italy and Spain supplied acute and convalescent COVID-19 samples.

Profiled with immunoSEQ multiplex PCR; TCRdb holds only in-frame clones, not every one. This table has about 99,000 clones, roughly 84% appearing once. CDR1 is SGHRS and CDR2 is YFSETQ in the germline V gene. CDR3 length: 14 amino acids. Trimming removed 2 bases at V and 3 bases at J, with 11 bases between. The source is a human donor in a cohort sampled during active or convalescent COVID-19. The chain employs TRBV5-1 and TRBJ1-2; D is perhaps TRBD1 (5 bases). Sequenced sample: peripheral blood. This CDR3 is CASSFDGGDYGYTF. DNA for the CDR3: TGCGCCAGCAGCTTTGACGGGGGGGACTATGGCTACACCTTC. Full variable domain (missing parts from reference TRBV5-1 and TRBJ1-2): KAGVTQTPRYLIKTRGQQVTLSCSPISGHRSVSWYQQTPGQGLQFLFEYFSETQRNKGNFPGRFSGRQFSNSRSEMNVSTLELGDSALYLCASSFDGGDYGYTFGSGTRLTVV.